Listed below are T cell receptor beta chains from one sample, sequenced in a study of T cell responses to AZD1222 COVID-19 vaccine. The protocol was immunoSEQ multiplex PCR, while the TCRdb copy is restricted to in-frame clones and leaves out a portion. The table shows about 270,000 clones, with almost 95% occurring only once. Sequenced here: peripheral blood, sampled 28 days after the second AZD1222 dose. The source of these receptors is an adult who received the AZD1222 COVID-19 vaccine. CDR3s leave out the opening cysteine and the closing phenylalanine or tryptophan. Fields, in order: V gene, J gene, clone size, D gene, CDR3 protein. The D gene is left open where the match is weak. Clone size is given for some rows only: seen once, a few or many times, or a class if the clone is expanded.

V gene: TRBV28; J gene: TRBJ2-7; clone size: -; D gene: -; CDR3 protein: ASSSVYPPYEQY
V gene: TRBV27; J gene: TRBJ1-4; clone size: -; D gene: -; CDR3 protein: ASTPWGGHEKLF
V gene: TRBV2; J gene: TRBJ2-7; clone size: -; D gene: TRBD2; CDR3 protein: ASSASSGRAYEQY
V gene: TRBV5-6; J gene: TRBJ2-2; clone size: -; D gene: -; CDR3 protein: ASSLIGGYTGELF
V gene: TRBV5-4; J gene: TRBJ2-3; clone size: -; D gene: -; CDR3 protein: ASSFAGREYTQY
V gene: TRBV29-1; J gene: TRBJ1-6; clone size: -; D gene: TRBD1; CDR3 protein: SVGQGLNSPLH
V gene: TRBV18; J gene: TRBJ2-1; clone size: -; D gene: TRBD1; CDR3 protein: ASSASGTGNEQF
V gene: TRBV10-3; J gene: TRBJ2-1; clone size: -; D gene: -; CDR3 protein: AVRETDEQF
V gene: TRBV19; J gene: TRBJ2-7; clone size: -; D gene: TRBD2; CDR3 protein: ASSLTSGRGYEQY
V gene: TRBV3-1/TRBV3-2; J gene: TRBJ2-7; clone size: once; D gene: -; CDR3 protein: ASSQAVGNYEQY
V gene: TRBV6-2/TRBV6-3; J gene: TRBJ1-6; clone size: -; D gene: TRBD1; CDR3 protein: ASSPSGTGNSPLH
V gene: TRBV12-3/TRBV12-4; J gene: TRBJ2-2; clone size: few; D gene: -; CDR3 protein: ASTLSGTGELF
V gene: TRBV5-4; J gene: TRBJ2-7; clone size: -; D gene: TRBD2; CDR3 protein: ASSLGGRGGYEQY
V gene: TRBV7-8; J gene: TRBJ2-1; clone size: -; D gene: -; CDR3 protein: ASSMGGYPGYNEQF
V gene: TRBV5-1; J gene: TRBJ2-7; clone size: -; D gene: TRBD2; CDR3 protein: ASSLEPSGGAGEQY
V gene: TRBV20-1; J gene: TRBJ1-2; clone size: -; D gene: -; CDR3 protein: SAREVGYT
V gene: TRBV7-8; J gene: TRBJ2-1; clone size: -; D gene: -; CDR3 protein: ASGAADNEQF
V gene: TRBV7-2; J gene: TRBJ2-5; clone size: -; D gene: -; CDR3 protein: ASSSGRGETQY
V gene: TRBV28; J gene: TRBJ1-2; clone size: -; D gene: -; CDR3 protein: ASSRGNNYGYT
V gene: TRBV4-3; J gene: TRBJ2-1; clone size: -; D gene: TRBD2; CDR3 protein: ASSLRGGSLYNEQF
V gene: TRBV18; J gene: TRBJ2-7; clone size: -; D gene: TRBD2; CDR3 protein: ASSGGSGAYEQY
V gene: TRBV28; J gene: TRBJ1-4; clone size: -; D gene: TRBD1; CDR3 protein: ASSLRTGRGEKLF
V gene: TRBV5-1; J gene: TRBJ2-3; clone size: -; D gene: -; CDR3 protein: ASSWGRGTDTQY
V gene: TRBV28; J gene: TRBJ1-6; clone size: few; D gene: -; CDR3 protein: ASSLSHGDSPLH
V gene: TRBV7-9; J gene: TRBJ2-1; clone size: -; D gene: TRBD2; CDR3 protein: ASSPRSGDLYNEQF
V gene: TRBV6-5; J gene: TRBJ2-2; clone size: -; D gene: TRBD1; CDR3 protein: ASRGQGTGELF